This passage covers 26 T cell receptor beta chains from one sample sequenced in a study of neurological immune-mediated disorders. TCRdb analysed the 5' RACE reads with MiXCR anew, one entry per CDR3 protein. The sample holds more than 25,000 distinct CDR3 sequences, approximately 22% seen once. The specimen was CD4+ T cells from blood. All receptors come from a middle-aged man with HTLV-1-associated myelopathy (HAM/TSP).

The sample holds many counts of this clonotype. The rearrangement links TRBV19 to TRBJ1-5; 7 nucleotides match TRBD1. CDR1 and CDR2 from the germline V gene are LNHDA and SQIVND (reference sequence). The CDR3 has 14 amino acids. V trimming: 9 bases; J trimming: 5 bases; junction bases outside the gene matches: 10. CDR3 sequence reads: CASKETGTDQPQHF. CDR3 bases: TGTGCCAGCAAAGAGACAGGGACGGATCAGCCCCAGCATTTT. The complete variable domain, with remaining parts taken from reference TRBV19 and TRBJ1-5, reads DGGITQSPKYLFRKEGQNVTLSCEQNLNHDAMYWYRQDPGQGLRLIYYSQIVNDFQKGDIAEGYSVSREKKESFPLTVTSAQKNPTAFYLCASKETGTDQPQHFGDGTRLSIL.

The chain carries TRBV5-1 and TRBJ2-3; 12 bases align to TRBD2. The CDR3 runs to 17 residues. The V segment lost 4 bases and the J segment 3 bases; nucleotides outside the gene matches: 9. In germline, CDR1 is SGHRS, CDR2 YFSETQ. The DNA for the CDR3 is TGCGCCAGCAGCCAACTCGGACTAGCGGGGACTACAGATACGCAGTATTTT. This gives the protein CASSQLGLAGTTDTQYF.

This clonotype came up many times. The chain carries TRBV12-3 or TRBV12-4 and TRBJ2-4; D not resolved. V gave up 5 bases and J gave up 11 bases, with 13 bases separating them. This CDR3 has 12 amino acids. As DNA, the CDR3 is TGTGCCAGCAGTACGCCCCAAAGGGTTCAGTACTTC. Its protein product is CASSTPQRVQYF.

The V call is TRBV3-1, the J call TRBJ2-7; 7 positions agree with TRBD2. V shed 5 bases and J 6 bases; nucleotides not matched to a gene: 1. The length of the CDR3 is 11 residues. The germline CDR1 and CDR2 sequences are LGHDT and YNNKEL (reference sequence). The CDR3 loop is CASSGRGEQYF. The DNA for the CDR3 is TGTGCCAGCAGCGGGAGGGGCGAGCAGTACTTC.

This clonotype showed up many times. The V call is TRBV19, the J call TRBJ1-4, with TRBD1 matching over 12 bases. The junction had 9 bases not matched to a gene; V was cut back by 6 bases and J by 7 bases. Germline lookup yields CDR1 LNHDA and CDR2 SQIVND (reference sequence). The CDR3 runs 16 residues. CDR3 nucleotide sequence: TGTGCCAGTAGACCCTCCGGGACAGGGGGCTTTGAAAAACTGTTTTTT. It translates to CASRPSGTGGFEKLFF.

To note about this clonotype: A much larger clone lies a single base off, so this may be a read error. The chain uses TRBV18 and TRBJ2-7; tentatively, D is TRBD1 or TRBD2 (5 bases each). The V gene's germline CDR1 is KGHSH and CDR2 LQKENI. This CDR3 has 14 residues. The V end was cut by 0 bases, the J end by 5 bases, with 11 bases between. The CDR3 DNA reads TGTGCCAGCTCACCACCGTGGGACGGGGACGAGCAGTACTTC. Translating gives CASSPPWDGDEQYF.

Details on this clonotype: The conserved phenylalanine or tryptophan is not found at the CDR3 terminus, so this likely reflects a read error. The chain combines TRBV20-1 with TRBJ2-5; 10 bases align to TRBD2. V dropped 3 bases and J dropped 5; count of bases not matched to a gene: 9. There are 15 residues in the CDR3. Germline assignment: CDR1 DFQATT and CDR2 SNEGSKA (reference sequence). This CDR3 is CSASAASGGGETQYL. CDR3 bases: TGCAGTGCTAGCGCGGCTAGCGGGGGCGGGGAGACCCAGTACCTC.

The genes are TRBV7-9 and TRBJ1-2; 7 bases line up with TRBD1. The germline CDR1 and CDR2 sequences are SEHNR and FQNEAQ (reference sequence). After removal of 6 bases from V and 5 bases from J, the junction contained 9 bases not matched to a gene. CDR3 length equals 14 residues. In DNA, the CDR3 is TGTGCCAGCAGTCGAGACAGGGTTGGATATGGCTACACCTTC. As protein: CASSRDRVGYGYTF. The full variable domain, rest sourced from reference TRBV7-9 and TRBJ1-2, is DTGVSQNPRHKITKRGQNVTFRCDPISEHNRLYWYRQTLGQGPEFLTYFQNEAQLEKSRLLSDRFSAERPKGSFSTLEIQRTEQGDSAMYLCASSRDRVGYGYTFGSGTRLTVV.

This clonotype was observed many times. The chain links TRBV5-5 to TRBJ2-5, with TRBD1 matching 8 bases. V lost 0 bases and J lost 2; bases outside the gene matches: 3. Germline V gene sequence: CDR1 SGHKS, CDR2 YYEKEE (reference sequence). There are 15 residues in the CDR3. CDR3 in amino acids: CASSLGTGIQETQYF. In nucleotides, the CDR3 is TGTGCCAGCAGCTTGGGGACAGGGATTCAAGAGACCCAGTACTTC.

The chain couples TRBV5-4 to TRBJ2-7, with D possibly TRBD2 on 5 matching bases. Trimming stripped 7 bases from V and 7 bases from J, with 18 bases between. The CDR3 extends over 13 amino acids. CDR1 is SGHNT and CDR2 is YYREEE in the germline V gene (reference sequence). DNA of the CDR3: TGTGCCAGCTCAGACGGACCTTCGGGAGAGCAGTACTTC. Translating gives CASSDGPSGEQYF.

The chain employs TRBV20-1 and TRBJ1-6; no clear D gene. The germline V gene has CDR1 DFQATT and CDR2 SNEGSKA (reference sequence). Trimming shortened V by 3 bases and J by 6 bases, and 15 bases separated the two germline ends. The CDR3 runs 15 residues. CDR3 amino acids: CSASVGRTTNSPLHF. CDR3 coding DNA: TGCAGTGCTAGCGTCGGCAGGACCACTAATTCACCCCTCCACTTT.

This clonotype has a count of ten or more. This chain joins TRBV9 and TRBJ2-3; TRBD2 is a possible D gene (5 bases). CDR3 length: 13 amino acids. V lost 5 bases and J 6 bases, leaving 13 bases between the germline ends. Per the germline V gene, CDR1 is SGDLS and CDR2 is YYNGEE. Here the CDR3 reads CASSSYGGDTQYF. CDR3 coding DNA: TGTGCCAGCAGTAGCTATGGAGGCGATACGCAGTATTTT.

The chain uses TRBV5-1 and TRBJ2-4, with D perhaps matching TRBD1 (5 bases). Trimming cost V 0 bases and J 5 bases, with 12 bases left between them. Germline CDR1 SGHRS, CDR2 YFSETQ. This CDR3 region has 15 residues. In DNA form, the CDR3 reads TGCGCCAGCAGCTTGGTGTACCAGGGCGAAAACATTCAGTACTTC. Translation gives CASSLVYQGENIQYF. The full variable domain, its missing parts supplied by reference TRBV5-1 and TRBJ2-4, is KAGVTQTPRYLIKTRGQQVTLSCSPISGHRSVSWYQQTPGQGLQFLFEYFSETQRNKGNFPGRFSGRQFSNSRSEMNVSTLELGDSALYLCASSLVYQGENIQYFGAGTRLSVL.

In this sample, this clonotype is medium-sized. V and J are TRBV9 and TRBJ2-6, with a weak D call TRBD2 (5 bases). This CDR3 region has 16 residues. CDR1 is SGDLS, CDR2 YYNGEE, per germline. Trimming took 4 bases from V and 2 from J, leaving 13 bases between them. CDR3 loop: CASSPRLGAGANVLTF. CDR3 bases: TGTGCCAGCAGCCCCCGGTTGGGAGCTGGGGCCAACGTCCTGACTTTC.

This clonotype was recorded many times. This CDR3 reads CSAPRSEKLFF. CDR3 DNA sequence: TGCAGTGCTCCGAGAAGTGAAAAACTGTTTTTT. The chain is built from TRBV20-1 and TRBJ1-4; D is unresolved. CDR1 and CDR2 from the germline V gene are DFQATT and SNEGSKA (reference sequence). The CDR3 length is 11 residues. V lost 5 bases to trimming and J lost 7 bases, with 8 bases between them.

This clonotype showed up many times. The V gene is TRBV5-1, the J gene TRBJ2-7, with 7 bases aligning to TRBD1. The germline CDR1 and CDR2 sequences are SGHRS and YFSETQ. There are 12 residues in the CDR3. Unmatched junction bases numbered 6, after V lost 0 bases and J lost 12 bases. The CDR3 is CASSLDTGDRYF. The CDR3 DNA reads TGCGCCAGCAGCTTGGACACAGGGGATCGGTACTTC.

This sequence joins TRBV5-1 and TRBJ1-3; TRBD1 matches at 7 bases. The CDR3 covers 16 residues. CDR1 and CDR2 from the germline V gene are SGHRS and YFSETQ. CDR3 loop: CANSVTSGGTGNTIYF. DNA of the CDR3: TGCGCAAACAGCGTTACGTCAGGGGGAACTGGAAACACCATATATTTT.

The chain uses TRBV20-1 and TRBJ2-1; 8 nucleotides line up with TRBD2. The CDR3 is 13 residues long. Germline V gene lookup returns CDR1 DFQATT and CDR2 SNEGSKA (reference sequence). The junction had 2 bases not matched to a gene; V was cut back by 6 bases and J by 1 base. The CDR3 here is CSAAGGSYNEQFF. As DNA, the CDR3 is TGCAGTGCCGCGGGGGGATCCTACAATGAGCAGTTCTTC.

This clonotype has only a few counts. The chain carries TRBV20-1 and TRBJ2-1; 8 bases are shared with TRBD1. The V segment lost 4 bases and the J segment 3 bases; nucleotides outside the gene matches: 11. This CDR3 has 16 residues. Germline values: CDR1 DFQATT, CDR2 SNEGSKA (reference sequence). The CDR3 DNA is TGCAGTGCTAATTATCCAAGGACAGGGTTCTACAATGAGCAGTTCTTC. The encoded protein is CSANYPRTGFYNEQFF.

In its sample, this clonotype was seen many times. This rearrangement joins TRBV5-1 to TRBJ1-6; D remains ambiguous. V dropped 0 bases and J dropped 10 bases, with 8 bases sitting between them. There are 13 residues in the CDR3. Germline V CDR1 and CDR2: SGHRS, YFSETQ. CDR3 protein: CASSLVGGSPLHF. CDR3 bases: TGCGCCAGCAGCTTGGTAGGTGGCTCACCCCTCCACTTT. Supplemented by reference TRBV5-1 and TRBJ1-6, the full variable domain reads KAGVTQTPRYLIKTRGQQVTLSCSPISGHRSVSWYQQTPGQGLQFLFEYFSETQRNKGNFPGRFSGRQFSNSRSEMNVSTLELGDSALYLCASSLVGGSPLHFGNGTRLTVT.

This clonotype came up a few times. The rearrangement joins TRBV20-1 to TRBJ2-7; 12 bases align to TRBD1. V gave up 6 bases and J gave up 0 bases; unmatched junction bases: 12. The CDR3 runs to 17 residues. Germline CDR1 and CDR2: DFQATT and SNEGSKA (reference sequence). CDR3 coding DNA: TGCAGTGCCGTCCCGGGACAGGGGGCGCGTATCTCCTACGAGCAGTACTTC. Amino acids: CSAVPGQGARISYEQYF.

This clonotype was counted at least ten times. The gene calls are TRBV3-1 and TRBJ1-3; unclear D gene. V lost 3 bases and J 4 bases, leaving 7 bases between the germline ends. The CDR3 covers 13 residues. Germline CDR1 is LGHDT and CDR2 is YNNKEL (reference sequence). The CDR3 loop is CASSQVAGNTIYF. CDR3 in DNA: TGTGCCAGCAGCCAGGTTGCCGGAAACACCATATATTTT.

This clonotype was observed many times. The V gene is TRBV5-5, the J gene TRBJ2-7; tentatively, D is TRBD2 (5 bases). CDR1 is SGHKS, CDR2 YYEKEE, per germline (reference sequence). This CDR3 has 16 amino acids. V lost 1 base, J lost 0 bases, and 14 bases lay in between. The CDR3 reads CASSLFSEDFSYEQYF. The CDR3 nucleotides read TGTGCCAGCAGCTTGTTCTCGGAGGATTTCTCCTACGAGCAGTACTTC.

The sample holds one count of this clonotype. The genes are TRBV12-3 or TRBV12-4 and TRBJ2-7, with D perhaps matching TRBD1 or TRBD2 (5 bases each). The CDR3 spans 15 residues. V was shortened by 2 bases and J by 10 bases, with 21 bases between the two germline ends. The CDR3 loop is CASSLYLTAPRDQYF. The CDR3 nucleotides read TGTGCCAGCAGTTTATATCTGACAGCACCGAGGGATCAGTACTTC.

In its sample, this clonotype was seen many times. The chain joins TRBV6-6 to TRBJ1-5; maybe TRBD1 (5 bases). This CDR3 is built from 13 residues. Germline lookup yields CDR1 MNHNY and CDR2 SVGAGI (reference sequence). The V and J ends lost 2 bases and 4 bases respectively, with 6 bases between them. This CDR3 reads CASSYGANQPQHF. The CDR3 DNA reads TGTGCCAGCAGTTACGGGGCGAATCAGCCCCAGCATTTT.

At least ten counts were recorded for this clonotype. V gene TRBV11-2 combines with J gene TRBJ2-2; D unclear. In germline, CDR1 is SGHAT, CDR2 FQNNGV. Trimming pared 4 bases from V and 7 bases from J, leaving 10 bases between. This CDR3 region has 13 residues. The DNA for the CDR3 is TGTGCCAGCAGCTCCCAGTCGCACGGGGAGCTGTTTTTT. The encoded protein is CASSSQSHGELFF.